This paragraph reports one TCR beta chain. This specimen belongs to a study of T cell changes during pregnancy in multiple sclerosis. The CDR3 contains 13 residues. The germline V and J ends were trimmed by 5 bases and 5 bases, with 15 bases remaining between them. Germline assignment: CDR1 GTSNPN and CDR2 SVGIG (reference sequence). Here immunoSEQ multiplex PCR was the method, and the copy in TCRdb shows in-frame clones only, minus some. The profile shows about 13,000 clones, roughly 90% of them singletons. The sequenced sample was CD8+ T cells from peripheral blood mononuclear cells, obtained in the first trimester of pregnancy. The receptor was isolated from a female donor with multiple sclerosis, enrolled in a pregnancy study. This rearrangement joins TRBV30 to TRBJ1-1, with D perhaps matching TRBD1 (6 bases). The CDR3 coding sequence is TGTGCCTGGGATCAGGGGTTGGCAACTGAAGCTTTCTTT. This codes for CAWDQGLATEAFF.